The clone carrying this T cell receptor beta chain was seen a handful of times. The antigen is not known. These data belong to a study of T cells in localized non-small cell lung cancer. Study results and limitations: Among the top 100 tumor clones, a median 57 appeared in adjacent lung. Heterogeneity stays possible, as sequencing covered only one tumor region. Of the tissues analyzed, uninvolved adjacent lung showed maximal T cell clonality, greater than tumor. Longer overall survival accompanied higher blood T cell density.

Trimming removed 6 bases at V and 8 bases at J, with 10 bases between. Germline CDR1 is LNHDA and CDR2 is SQIVND (reference sequence). The CDR3 contains 11 residues. The table came from immunoSEQ multiplex PCR; TCRdb's copy has only in-frame clones and leaves some out. The sample has about 23,000 clones; roughly nine tenths are singletons. The chain employs TRBV19 and TRBJ1-2, with no clear D. This sequence was found in a woman aged 35 to 69 with stage I lung adenocarcinoma. This specimen consisted of peripheral blood, obtained before any cancer treatment. This CDR3 reads CASRAGWGYTF. In nucleotides, the CDR3 is TGTGCCAGTAGGGCCGGGTGGGGCTACACCTTC. The full variable domain, rest sourced from reference TRBV19 and TRBJ1-2, is DGGITQSPKYLFRKEGQNVTLSCEQNLNHDAMYWYRQDPGQGLRLIYYSQIVNDFQKGDIAEGYSVSREKKESFPLTVTSAQKNPTAFYLCASRAGWGYTFGSGTRLTVV.